This is a list of T cell receptor beta chains from one sample in a study of T cells after yellow fever vaccination. In TCRdb, the 5' RACE reads were re-called with MiXCR into one record per CDR3 protein. The table has roughly 110,000 distinct CDR3 sequences, approximately 8.4% seen once. Sequenced material: CD8+ T cells sorted from PBMCs, taken 45 days after the yellow fever booster vaccination. The source is a man between 25 and 39 years old who received the YFV17D yellow fever vaccine. CDR3s include the opening cysteine and the closing phenylalanine or tryptophan. Fields, in order: V gene, D gene, J gene, CDR3 protein. The D gene is left open where the match is weak.

TRBV6-2/TRBV6-3	-	TRBJ2-7	CASSTSDYEQYF
TRBV5-5	TRBD2	TRBJ2-1	CAMSPGLAGEQFF
TRBV12-3/TRBV12-4	-	TRBJ2-3	CASTDTHTDTQYF
TRBV2	-	TRBJ2-5	CASIREWGEETQYF
TRBV5-8	-	TRBJ2-7	CASNFGRYSYEQYF
TRBV29-1	TRBD2	TRBJ2-7	CSASTSAYEQYF
TRBV7-8	TRBD1	TRBJ2-1	CASSSGGSQGAYEQFF
TRBV15	TRBD2	TRBJ2-2	CATQSGKMGVHTGELFF
TRBV29-1	TRBD1	TRBJ2-2	CSVEEAGTAYTGELFF
TRBV29-1	-	TRBJ2-7	CSPGDKGSYEQYF
TRBV4-3	-	TRBJ2-1	CASSQDVGEQFF
TRBV4-2	-	TRBJ2-5	CASSQDRGEAETQYF
TRBV14	-	TRBJ2-1	CASSRRDSSYNEQFF
TRBV27	TRBD1	TRBJ2-1	CASKPGQGIQEQFF
TRBV7-9	-	TRBJ1-2	CASTSSGGYYGYTF
TRBV6-1	TRBD2	TRBJ2-1	CASSGGRVNNEQFF
TRBV27	TRBD1	TRBJ2-7	CASSGGMGQALGYEQYF
TRBV19	-	TRBJ2-3	CASSNGSTDTQYF
TRBV4-3	TRBD1	TRBJ2-1	CASSHAGTAYNEQFF
TRBV7-2	-	TRBJ1-5	CASSLEGGWQPQHF
TRBV12-3/TRBV12-4	-	TRBJ2-1	CASSLDVGRPLINEQFF
TRBV2	-	TRBJ2-3	CASSEFDSSGDTQYF
TRBV7-8	-	TRBJ2-3	CASSPLPRGRFRRTDTQYF
TRBV6-2/TRBV6-3	TRBD2	TRBJ2-7	CASSSPGGAHEQYF
TRBV20-1	-	TRBJ1-2	CSADYRAQYGYTF
TRBV7-2	-	TRBJ2-1	CASSVGLFNEQFF
TRBV4-3	TRBD2	TRBJ2-1	CASSQDLIAGHYNEQFF
TRBV6-2/TRBV6-3	TRBD1	TRBJ2-7	CASRPGQGSPSYEQYF
TRBV14	TRBD2	TRBJ2-3	CASSRDYPTDTQYF
TRBV28	TRBD1	TRBJ1-5	CASSLQGVLEYSNQPQHF
TRBV7-6	TRBD2	TRBJ2-1	CASSLNGRALGEQFF
TRBV25-1	TRBD1	TRBJ2-5	CASSSDRVRGAVQETQYF
TRBV4-3	TRBD2	TRBJ2-2	CASSQPGTRGTGELFF
TRBV12-3/TRBV12-4	TRBD1	TRBJ2-4	CASSFFRQGDIQYF
TRBV3-1	TRBD2	TRBJ2-3	CASSQERTSPDTQYF
TRBV28	-	TRBJ2-7	CASSFQPSEQYF
TRBV7-9	-	TRBJ2-3	CASSLASMGETDTQYF
TRBV11-2	TRBD2	TRBJ2-5	CASSLAGKETQYF
TRBV3-1	-	TRBJ2-3	CASSHLPLGGDTQYF